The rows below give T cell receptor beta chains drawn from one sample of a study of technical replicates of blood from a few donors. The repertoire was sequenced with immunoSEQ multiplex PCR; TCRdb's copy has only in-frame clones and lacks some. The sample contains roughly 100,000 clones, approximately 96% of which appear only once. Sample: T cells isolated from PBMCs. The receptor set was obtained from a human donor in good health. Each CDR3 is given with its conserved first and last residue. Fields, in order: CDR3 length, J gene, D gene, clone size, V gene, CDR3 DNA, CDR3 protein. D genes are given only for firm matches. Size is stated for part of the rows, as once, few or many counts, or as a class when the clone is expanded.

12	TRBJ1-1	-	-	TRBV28	TGTGCCAGCAGTTCCCAGAACACTGAAGCTTTCTTT	CASSSQNTEAFF
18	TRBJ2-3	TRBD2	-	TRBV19	TGTGCCAGTAGTATAGGCCCCCAGCTAGCGGGAGTGGCAGATACGCAGTATTTT	CASSIGPQLAGVADTQYF
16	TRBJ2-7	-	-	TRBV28	TGTGCCAGCAGTTCCCCCCTAGAAGCGGACTCCTACGAGCAGTACTTC	CASSSPLEADSYEQYF
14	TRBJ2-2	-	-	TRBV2	TGTGCCAGCAGTGGTTCTAGTAACACCGGGGAGCTGTTTTTT	CASSGSSNTGELFF
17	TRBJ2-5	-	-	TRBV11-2	TGTGCCAGCAGCTTAGGCACCACCCGGGGGGCGGAAGAGACCCAGTACTTC	CASSLGTTRGAEETQYF
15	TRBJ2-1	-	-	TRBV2	TGTGCCAGCAGTGAATATCTGGGGGCCCTCAAGGTTTGCCTCTTC	CASSEYLGALKVCLF
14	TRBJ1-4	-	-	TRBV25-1	TGTGCCAGCAGTCTCAGGGGAGCTAATGAAAAACTGTTTTTT	CASSLRGANEKLFF
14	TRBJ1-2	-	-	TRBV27	TGTGCCAGCAGTTTAGTGCCGGGGAACTATGGCTACACCTTC	CASSLVPGNYGYTF
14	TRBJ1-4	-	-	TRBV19	TGTGCCAGTAGTTACAGGGCAACTAATGAAAAACTGTTTTTT	CASSYRATNEKLFF
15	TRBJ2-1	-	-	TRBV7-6	TGTGCCAGCAGCTTAGGGTCCTCCTATGGTGTCGAGCAGTTCTTC	CASSLGSSYGVEQFF
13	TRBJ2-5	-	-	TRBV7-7	TGTGCTAGCAGCTTCTCTGCGCAAGAGACCCAGTACTTC	CASSFSAQETQYF
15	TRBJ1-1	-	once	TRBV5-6	TGTGCCAGCAGCTCCCTGCCAAGGGACTACACTGAAGCTTTCTTT	CASSSLPRDYTEAFF
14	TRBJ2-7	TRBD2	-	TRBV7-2	TGTGCCAGCAGCTTACTAGCGGGAGGGTACGAGCAGTACTTC	CASSLLAGGYEQYF
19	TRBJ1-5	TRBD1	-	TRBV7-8	TGTGCCAGCAGCTTAGGGCCGGACAGGGGATTCTATAGCAATCAGCCCCAGCATTTT	CASSLGPDRGFYSNQPQHF
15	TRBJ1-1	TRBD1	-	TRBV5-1	TGCGCCAGCAGCGCACCCGGGACAGGGGCCACTGAAGCTTTCTTT	CASSAPGTGATEAFF
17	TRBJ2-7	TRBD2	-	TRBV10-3	TGTGCCATCAGGACTAGCGGGAGCGGCAAACGTGGGGACGAGCAGTACTTC	CAIRTSGSGKRGDEQYF
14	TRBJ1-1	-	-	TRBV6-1	TGTGCCAGCAGTAGGACGGGGTTGAACACTGAAGCTTTCTTT	CASSRTGLNTEAFF
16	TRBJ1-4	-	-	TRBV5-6	TGTGCCAGCAGCTACTGGGGGCCGGGATTTAATGAAAAACTGTTTTTT	CASSYWGPGFNEKLFF
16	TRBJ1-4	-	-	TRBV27	TGTGCCCGCAAGTTTGGGGCAGGGTTTCTAAATGAAAAACTGTTTTTT	CARKFGAGFLNEKLFF
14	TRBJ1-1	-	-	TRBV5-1	TGCGCCAGCAGCTTAGGAGACTCGAACACTGAAGCTTTCTTT	CASSLGDSNTEAFF
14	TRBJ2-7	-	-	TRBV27	TGTGCCAGCAGTTCCCTCGGAGTCGCCTACGAGCAGTACTTC	CASSSLGVAYEQYF
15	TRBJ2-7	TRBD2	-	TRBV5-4	TGTGCCAGCAGTCCGGAGGGCGGGGGGGACTACGAGCAGTACTTC	CASSPEGGGDYEQYF
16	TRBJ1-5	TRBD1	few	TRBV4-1	TGCGCCAGCAGCCAACGACAGGGGGCAATCAATCAGCCCCAGCATTTT	CASSQRQGAINQPQHF
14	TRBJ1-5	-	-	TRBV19	TGTGCCAGTAGTATCGAGACAGCAAATCAGCCCCAGCATTTT	CASSIETANQPQHF
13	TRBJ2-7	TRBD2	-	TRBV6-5	TGTGCCTCGGGACTAGCTGCTTCCTACGAGCAGTACTTC	CASGLAASYEQYF